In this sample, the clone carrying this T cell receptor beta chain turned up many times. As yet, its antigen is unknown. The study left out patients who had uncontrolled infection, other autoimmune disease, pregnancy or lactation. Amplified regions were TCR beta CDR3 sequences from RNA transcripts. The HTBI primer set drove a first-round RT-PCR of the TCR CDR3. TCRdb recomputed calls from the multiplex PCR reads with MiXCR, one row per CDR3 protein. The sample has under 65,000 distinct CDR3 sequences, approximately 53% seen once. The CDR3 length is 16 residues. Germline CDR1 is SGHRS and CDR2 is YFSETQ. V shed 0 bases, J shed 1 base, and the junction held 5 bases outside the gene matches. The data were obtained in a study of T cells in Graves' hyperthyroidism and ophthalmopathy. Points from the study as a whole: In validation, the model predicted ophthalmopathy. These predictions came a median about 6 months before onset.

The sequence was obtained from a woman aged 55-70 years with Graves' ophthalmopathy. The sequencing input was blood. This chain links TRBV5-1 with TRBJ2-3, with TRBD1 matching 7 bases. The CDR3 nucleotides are TGCGCCAGCAGCTTGGAGGGGGCCCCTCGCACAGATACGCAGTATTTT. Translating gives CASSLEGAPRTDTQYF. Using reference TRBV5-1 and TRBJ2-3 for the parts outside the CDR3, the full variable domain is KAGVTQTPRYLIKTRGQQVTLSCSPISGHRSVSWYQQTPGQGLQFLFEYFSETQRNKGNFPGRFSGRQFSNSRSEMNVSTLELGDSALYLCASSLEGAPRTDTQYFGPGTRLTVL.